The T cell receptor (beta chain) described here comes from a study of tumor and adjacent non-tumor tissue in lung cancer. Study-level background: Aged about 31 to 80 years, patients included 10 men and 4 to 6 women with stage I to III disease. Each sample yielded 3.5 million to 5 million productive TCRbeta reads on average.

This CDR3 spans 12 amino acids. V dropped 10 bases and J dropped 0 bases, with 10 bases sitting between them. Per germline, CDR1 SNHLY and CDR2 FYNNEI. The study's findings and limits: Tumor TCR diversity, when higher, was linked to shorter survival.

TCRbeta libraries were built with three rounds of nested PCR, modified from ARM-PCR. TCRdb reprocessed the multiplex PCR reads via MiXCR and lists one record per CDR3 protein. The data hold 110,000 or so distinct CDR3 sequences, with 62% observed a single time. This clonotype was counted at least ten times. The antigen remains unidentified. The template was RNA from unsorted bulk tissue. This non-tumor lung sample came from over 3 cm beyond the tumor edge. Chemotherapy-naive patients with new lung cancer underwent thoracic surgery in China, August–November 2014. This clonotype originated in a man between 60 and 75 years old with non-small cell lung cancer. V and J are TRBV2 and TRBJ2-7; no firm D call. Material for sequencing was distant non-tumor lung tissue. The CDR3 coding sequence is TGTGCCATAGTCGGTAGCTCCTACGAGCAGTACTTC. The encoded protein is CAIVGSSYEQYF.